A selection of T cell receptor beta chains follows, all from one sample in a study of shared clonotypes between healthy human individuals. Here immunoSEQ multiplex PCR was the method, and the copy in TCRdb shows in-frame clones only, minus some. The sample has over 2 million clones; about 95% are singletons. Sample: naive CD4+ T cells sorted from blood. All receptors derive from a man younger than 35 in good health. CDR3s include the opening cysteine and the closing phenylalanine or tryptophan.

j_call v_call cdr3_aa
TRBJ1-5 TRBV5-4 CASSLIGSDQPQHF
TRBJ2-3 TRBV30 CAWSPRAAGDTQYF
TRBJ1-1 TRBV11-3 CASSEGGKGRAEAFF
TRBJ1-4 TRBV28 CASSTSGVATNEKLFF
TRBJ1-1 TRBV6-1 CASSRTPLGNTEAFF
TRBJ2-7 TRBV27 CASKGLAGSGEQYF
TRBJ2-2 TRBV9 CASSVVGENGELFF
TRBJ2-4 TRBV30 CAWKAAKNIQYF
TRBJ1-4 TRBV25-1 CASSGRAGQYEKLFF
TRBJ2-7 TRBV30 CAWSSPGTGFYEQYF
TRBJ1-4 TRBV6-1 CASSATSSTNEKLFF
TRBJ2-7 TRBV28 CASSSPSNSYEQYF
TRBJ2-7 TRBV2 CASADRGLYEQYF
TRBJ2-1 TRBV5-5 CASSGTASPPYNEQFF
TRBJ2-4 TRBV5-6 CASSLEGSGRMVKNIQYF
TRBJ2-6 TRBV15 CATTPGARSSPGANVLTF
TRBJ2-7 TRBV5-8 CASIVREGGEQYF
TRBJ2-2 TRBV6-1 CASKQNTGELFF
TRBJ2-1 TRBV19 CASRPGTENNEQFF
TRBJ1-4 TRBV6-1 CASSEAGQGKLFF
TRBJ2-3 TRBV10-3 CAITGIAADTQYF
TRBJ2-3 TRBV7-2 CASSRTSGFTDTQYF
TRBJ1-2 TRBV6-6 CASSPDLNYGYTF
TRBJ1-1 TRBV28 CASTRFRVTEAFF
TRBJ1-1 TRBV2 CASRPGTGNTEAFF